The clone carrying this T cell receptor beta chain was seen more than once but under ten times. This entry comes from a study of T cells in Graves' hyperthyroidism and ophthalmopathy. Across the whole study: Peripheral blood was collected at initial diagnosis, before any treatment.

TCR beta CDR3 regions were amplified from RNA transcripts. First-round RT-PCR with HTBI primers amplified the TCR CDR3 region. Via MiXCR, TCRdb re-called the multiplex PCR reads, giving one row per CDR3 protein. The table lists 450,000 to 550,000 distinct CDR3 sequences, around 24% of them singletons. Source material for PBMCs was around 10 ml fresh peripheral blood. V lost 2 bases and J 4 bases, leaving 14 bases between the germline ends. Germline CDR1 is MNHEY and CDR2 is SMNVEV (reference sequence). This CDR3 has 15 residues. This TCR was sampled from a woman aged 25 to 39 with Graves' ophthalmopathy. The chain has TRBV27 and TRBJ2-5; D is ambiguous. Specimen: blood. CDR3 DNA sequence: TGTGCCAGCAGTTTAAGTTTTGTTGAAGGAGAGACCCAGTACTTC. The encoded protein is CASSLSFVEGETQYF.